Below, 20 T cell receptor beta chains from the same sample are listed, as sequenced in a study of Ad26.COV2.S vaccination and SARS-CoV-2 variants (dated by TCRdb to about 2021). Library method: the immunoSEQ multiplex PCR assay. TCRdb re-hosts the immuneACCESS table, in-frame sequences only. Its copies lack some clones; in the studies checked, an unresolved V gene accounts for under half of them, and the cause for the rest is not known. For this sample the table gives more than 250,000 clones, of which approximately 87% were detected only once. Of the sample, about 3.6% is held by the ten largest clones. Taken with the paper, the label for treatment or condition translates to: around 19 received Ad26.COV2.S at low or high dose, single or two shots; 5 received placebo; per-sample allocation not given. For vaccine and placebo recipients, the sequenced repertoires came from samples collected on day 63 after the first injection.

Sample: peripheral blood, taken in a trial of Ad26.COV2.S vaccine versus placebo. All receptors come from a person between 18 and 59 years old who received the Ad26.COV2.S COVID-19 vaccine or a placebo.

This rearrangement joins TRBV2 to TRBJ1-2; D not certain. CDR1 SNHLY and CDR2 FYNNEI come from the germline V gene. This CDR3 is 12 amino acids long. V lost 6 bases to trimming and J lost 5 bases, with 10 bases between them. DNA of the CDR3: TGTGCCAGCAGCCCTGGGGTTTATGGCTACACCTTC. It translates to CASSPGVYGYTF.

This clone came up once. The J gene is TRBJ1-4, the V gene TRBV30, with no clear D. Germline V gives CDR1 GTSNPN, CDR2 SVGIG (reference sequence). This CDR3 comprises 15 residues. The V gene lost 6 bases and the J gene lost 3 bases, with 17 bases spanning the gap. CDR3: CACSYLPRANEKLFF. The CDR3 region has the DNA TGTGCCTGTTCTTATCTCCCGCGGGCTAATGAAAAACTGTTTTTT.

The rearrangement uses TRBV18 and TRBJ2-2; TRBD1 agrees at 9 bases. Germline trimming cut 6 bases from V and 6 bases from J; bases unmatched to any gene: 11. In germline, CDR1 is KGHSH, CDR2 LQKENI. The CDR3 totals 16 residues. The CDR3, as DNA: TGTGCCAGCTCCCTAACTGGGACAGGGATCGCCGGGGAGCTGTTTTTT. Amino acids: CASSLTGTGIAGELFF.

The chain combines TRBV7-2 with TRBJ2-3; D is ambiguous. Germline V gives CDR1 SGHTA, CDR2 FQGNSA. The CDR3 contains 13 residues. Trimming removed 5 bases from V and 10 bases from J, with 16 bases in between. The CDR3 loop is CASSPQSQSAQYF. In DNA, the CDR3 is TGTGCCAGCAGCCCCCAAAGTCAAAGCGCGCAGTATTTT. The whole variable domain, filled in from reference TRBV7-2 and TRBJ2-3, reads GAGVSQSPSNKVTEKGKDVELRCDPISGHTALYWYRQSLGQGLEFLIYFQGNSAPDKSGLPSDRFSAERTGGSVSTLTIQRTQQEDSAVYLCASSPQSQSAQYFGPGTRLTVL.

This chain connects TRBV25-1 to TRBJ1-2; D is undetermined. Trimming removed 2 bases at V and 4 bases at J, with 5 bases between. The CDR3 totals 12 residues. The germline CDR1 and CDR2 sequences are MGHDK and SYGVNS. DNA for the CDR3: TGTGCCAGCAGTGAAACAAGCTATGGCTACACCTTC. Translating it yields CASSETSYGYTF.

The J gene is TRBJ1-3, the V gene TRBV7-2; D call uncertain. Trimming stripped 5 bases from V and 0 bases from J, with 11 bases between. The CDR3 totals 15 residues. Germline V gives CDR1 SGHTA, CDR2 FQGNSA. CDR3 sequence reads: CASSAGLFSGNTIYF. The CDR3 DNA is TGTGCCAGCAGCGCAGGACTTTTCTCTGGAAACACCATATATTTT.

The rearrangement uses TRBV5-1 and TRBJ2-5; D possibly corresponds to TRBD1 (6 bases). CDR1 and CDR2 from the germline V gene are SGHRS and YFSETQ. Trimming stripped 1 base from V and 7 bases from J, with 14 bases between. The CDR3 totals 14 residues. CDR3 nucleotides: TGCGCCAGCAGCTTGCGGCAGGAAGGGGGGACCCAGTACTTC. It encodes CASSLRQEGGTQYF.

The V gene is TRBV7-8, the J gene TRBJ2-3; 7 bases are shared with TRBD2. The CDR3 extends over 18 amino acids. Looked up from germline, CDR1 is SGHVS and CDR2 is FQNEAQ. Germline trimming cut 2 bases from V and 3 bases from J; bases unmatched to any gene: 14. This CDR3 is CASSLPILGLGSTDTQYF. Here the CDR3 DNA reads TGTGCCAGCAGCTTACCAATACTCGGACTAGGCTCTACAGATACGCAGTATTTT.

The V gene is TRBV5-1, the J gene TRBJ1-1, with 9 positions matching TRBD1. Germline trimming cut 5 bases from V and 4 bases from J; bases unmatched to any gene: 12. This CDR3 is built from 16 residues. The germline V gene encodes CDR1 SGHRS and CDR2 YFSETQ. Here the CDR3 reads CASSRDRVELGTEAFF. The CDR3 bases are TGCGCCAGCAGTAGGGACAGGGTAGAGCTGGGCACTGAAGCTTTCTTT.

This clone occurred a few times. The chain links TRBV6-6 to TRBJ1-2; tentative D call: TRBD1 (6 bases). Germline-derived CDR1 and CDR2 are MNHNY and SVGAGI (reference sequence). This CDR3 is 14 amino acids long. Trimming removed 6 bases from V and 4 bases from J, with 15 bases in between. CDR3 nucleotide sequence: TGTGCCAGCAGCCCCCGGGGGCTCGGCTATGGCTACACCTTC. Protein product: CASSPRGLGYGYTF.

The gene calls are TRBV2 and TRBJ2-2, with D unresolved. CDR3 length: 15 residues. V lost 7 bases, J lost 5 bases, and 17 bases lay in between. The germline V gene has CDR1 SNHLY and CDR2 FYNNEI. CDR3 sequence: CASTRSGLGTGELFF. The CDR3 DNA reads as TGTGCCAGCACCCGGTCTGGGTTAGGGACCGGGGAGCTGTTTTTT.

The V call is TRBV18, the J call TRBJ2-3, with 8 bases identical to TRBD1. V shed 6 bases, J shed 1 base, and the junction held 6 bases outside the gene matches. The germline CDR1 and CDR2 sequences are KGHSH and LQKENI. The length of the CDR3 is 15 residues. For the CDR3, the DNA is TGTGCCAGCTCGCCAAAGACAGGGGGCACAGATACGCAGTATTTT. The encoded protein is CASSPKTGGTDTQYF.

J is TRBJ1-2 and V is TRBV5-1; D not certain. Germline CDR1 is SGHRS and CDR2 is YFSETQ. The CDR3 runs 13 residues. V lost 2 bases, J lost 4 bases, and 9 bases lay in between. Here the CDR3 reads CASSLSVIYGYTF. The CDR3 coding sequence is TGCGCCAGCAGCTTATCGGTCATCTATGGCTACACCTTC.

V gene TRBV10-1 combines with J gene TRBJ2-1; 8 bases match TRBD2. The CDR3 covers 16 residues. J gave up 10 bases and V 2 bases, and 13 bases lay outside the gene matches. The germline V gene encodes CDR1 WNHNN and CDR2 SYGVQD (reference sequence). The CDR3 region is CASSESAGRASTEQFF. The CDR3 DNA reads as TGCGCCAGCAGTGAGAGTGCCGGGAGGGCGAGTACCGAGCAGTTCTTC.

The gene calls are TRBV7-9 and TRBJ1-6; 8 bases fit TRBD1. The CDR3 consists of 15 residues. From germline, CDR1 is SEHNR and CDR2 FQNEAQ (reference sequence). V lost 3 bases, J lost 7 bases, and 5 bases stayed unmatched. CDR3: CASSFAQGGNSPLHF. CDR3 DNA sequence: TGTGCCAGCAGCTTTGCACAGGGGGGCAATTCACCCCTCCACTTT.

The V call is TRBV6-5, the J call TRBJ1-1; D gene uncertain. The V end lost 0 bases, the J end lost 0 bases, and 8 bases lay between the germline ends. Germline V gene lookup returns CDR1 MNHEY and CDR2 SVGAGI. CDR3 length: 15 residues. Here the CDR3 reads CASSYSAGMNTEAFF. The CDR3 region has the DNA TGTGCCAGCAGTTACTCTGCGGGCATGAACACTGAAGCTTTCTTT.

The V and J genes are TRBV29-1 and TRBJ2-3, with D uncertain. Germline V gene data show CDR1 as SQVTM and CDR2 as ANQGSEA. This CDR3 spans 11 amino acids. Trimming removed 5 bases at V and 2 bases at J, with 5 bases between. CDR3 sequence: CSVSNTDTQYF. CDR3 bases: TGCAGCGTTAGCAACACAGATACGCAGTATTTT.

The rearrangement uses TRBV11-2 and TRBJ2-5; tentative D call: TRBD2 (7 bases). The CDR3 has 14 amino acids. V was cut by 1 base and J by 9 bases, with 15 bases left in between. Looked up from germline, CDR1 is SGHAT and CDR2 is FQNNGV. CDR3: CASSLGGGPVAQYF. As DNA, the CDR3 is TGTGCCAGCAGCTTAGGGGGGGGCCCCGTGGCCCAGTACTTC. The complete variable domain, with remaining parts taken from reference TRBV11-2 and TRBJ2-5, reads EAGVAQSPRYKIIEKRQSVAFWCNPISGHATLYWYQQILGQGPKLLIQFQNNGVVDDSQLPKDRFSAERLKGVDSTLKIQPAKLEDSAVYLCASSLGGGPVAQYFGPGTRLLVL.

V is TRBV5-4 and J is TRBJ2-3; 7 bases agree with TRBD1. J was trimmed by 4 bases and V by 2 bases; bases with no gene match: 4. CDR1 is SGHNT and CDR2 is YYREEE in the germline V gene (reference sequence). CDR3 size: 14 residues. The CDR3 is CASSFGTVSDTQYF. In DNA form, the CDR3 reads TGTGCCAGCAGCTTCGGGACAGTATCAGATACGCAGTATTTT. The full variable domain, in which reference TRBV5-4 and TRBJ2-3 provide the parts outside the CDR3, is ETGVTQSPTHLIKTRGQQVTLRCSSQSGHNTVSWYQQALGQGPQFIFQYYREEENGRGNFPPRFSGLQFPNYSSELNVNALELDDSALYLCASSFGTVSDTQYFGPGTRLTVL.

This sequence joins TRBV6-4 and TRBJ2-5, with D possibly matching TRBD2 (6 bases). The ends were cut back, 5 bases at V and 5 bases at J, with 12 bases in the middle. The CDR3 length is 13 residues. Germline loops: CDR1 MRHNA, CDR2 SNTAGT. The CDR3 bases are TGTGCCAGCAGTCCGCGGGATCGGGAGACCCAGTACTTC. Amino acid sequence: CASSPRDRETQYF.